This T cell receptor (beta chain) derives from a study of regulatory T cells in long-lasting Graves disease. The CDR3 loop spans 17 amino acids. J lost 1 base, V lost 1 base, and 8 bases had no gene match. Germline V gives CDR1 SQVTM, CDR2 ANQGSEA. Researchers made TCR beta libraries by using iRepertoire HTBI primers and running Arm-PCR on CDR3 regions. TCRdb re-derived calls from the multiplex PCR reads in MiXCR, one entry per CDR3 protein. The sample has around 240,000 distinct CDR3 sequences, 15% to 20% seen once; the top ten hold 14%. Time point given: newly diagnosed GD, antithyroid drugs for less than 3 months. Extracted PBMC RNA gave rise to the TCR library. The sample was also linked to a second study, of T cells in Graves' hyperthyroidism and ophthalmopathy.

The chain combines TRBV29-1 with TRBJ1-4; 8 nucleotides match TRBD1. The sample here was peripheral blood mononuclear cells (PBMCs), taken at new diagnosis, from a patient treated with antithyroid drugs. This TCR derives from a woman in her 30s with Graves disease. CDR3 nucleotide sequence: TGCAGCGTTGAAGTGGACAGGGAAGAGAGAACTAATGAAAAACTGTTTTTT. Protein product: CSVEVDREERTNEKLFF.